The entry that follows covers one T cell receptor beta chain sequence. Its antigen is as yet unknown. Trimming took off 4 bases at V and 4 bases at J, with 11 bases between the two ends. The CDR3 covers 13 residues. Per the germline V gene, CDR1 is SGHRS and CDR2 is YFSETQ. The data were obtained in a study of Ad26.COV2.S vaccination and SARS-CoV-2 variants. Study-level information: Each vaccinee took Ad26.COV2.S intramuscularly, once or twice 56 days apart. Study-wide findings and caveats: There was reportedly substantial breadth in spike-specific CD8+ and CD4+ T cell responses after vaccination.

TCRdb's table, derived via immunoSEQ multiplex PCR, lists solely in-frame clones and lacks some. This repertoire shows hundreds of thousands of clones, roughly 90% found once; its top ten account for 1.5%. Regarding treatment: 19 received Ad26.COV2.S at low or high dose, single or two shots; roughly five received placebo; per-sample allocation not given. After the first vaccine or placebo injection, samples were drawn on day 63. The specimen comprised peripheral blood, sampled in a trial of Ad26.COV2.S vaccine versus placebo. The source of this sequence is a person between 18 and 60 years old who received the Ad26.COV2.S COVID-19 vaccine or a placebo. The genes are TRBV5-1 and TRBJ1-2; no reliable D call. CDR3 DNA: TGCGCCAGCAGCACCGACGGACGCTATGGCTACACCTTC. This sequence encodes CASSTDGRYGYTF.